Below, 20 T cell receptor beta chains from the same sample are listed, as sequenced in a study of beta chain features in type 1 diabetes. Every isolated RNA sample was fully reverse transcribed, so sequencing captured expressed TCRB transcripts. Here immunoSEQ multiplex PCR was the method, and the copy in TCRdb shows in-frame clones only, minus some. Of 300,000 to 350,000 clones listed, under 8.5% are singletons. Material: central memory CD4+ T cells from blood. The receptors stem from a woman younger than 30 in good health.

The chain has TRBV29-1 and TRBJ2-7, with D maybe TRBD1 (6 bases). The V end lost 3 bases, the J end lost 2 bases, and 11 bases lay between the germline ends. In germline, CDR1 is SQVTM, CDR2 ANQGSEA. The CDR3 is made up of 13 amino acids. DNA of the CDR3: TGCAGCGTTGAGGACAGTCCTCCCTACGAGCAGTACTTC. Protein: CSVEDSPPYEQYF.

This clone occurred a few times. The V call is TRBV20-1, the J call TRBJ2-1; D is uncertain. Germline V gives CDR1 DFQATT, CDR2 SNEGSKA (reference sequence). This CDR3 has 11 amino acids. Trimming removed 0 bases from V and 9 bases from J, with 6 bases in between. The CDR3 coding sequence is TGCAGTGCTAGAGATAAGCGTGAGCAGTTCTTC. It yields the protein CSARDKREQFF.

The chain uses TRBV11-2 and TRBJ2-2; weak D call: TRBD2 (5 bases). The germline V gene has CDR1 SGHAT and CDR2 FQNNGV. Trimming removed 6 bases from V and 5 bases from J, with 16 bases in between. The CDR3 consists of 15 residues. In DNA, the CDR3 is TGTGCCAGCAGTTCGGGCGGGTTTACAACCGGGGAGCTGTTTTTT. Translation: CASSSGGFTTGELFF. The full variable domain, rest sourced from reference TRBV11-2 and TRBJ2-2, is EAGVAQSPRYKIIEKRQSVAFWCNPISGHATLYWYQQILGQGPKLLIQFQNNGVVDDSQLPKDRFSAERLKGVDSTLKIQPAKLEDSAVYLCASSSGGFTTGELFFGEGSRLTVL.

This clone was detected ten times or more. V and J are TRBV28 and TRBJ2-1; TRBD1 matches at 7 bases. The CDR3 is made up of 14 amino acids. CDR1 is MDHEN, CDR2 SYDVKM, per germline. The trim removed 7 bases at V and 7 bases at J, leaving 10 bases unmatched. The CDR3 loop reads CASTDQVRGNEQFF. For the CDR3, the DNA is TGTGCCAGCACGGACCAAGTCAGGGGGAATGAGCAGTTCTTC.

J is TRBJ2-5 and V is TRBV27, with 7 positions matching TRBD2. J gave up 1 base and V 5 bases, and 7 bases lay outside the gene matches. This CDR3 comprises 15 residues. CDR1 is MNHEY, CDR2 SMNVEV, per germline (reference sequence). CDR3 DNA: TGTGCCAGCAGTCAAGGGAGGGAGGGCCAAGAGACCCAGTACTTC. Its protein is CASSQGREGQETQYF.

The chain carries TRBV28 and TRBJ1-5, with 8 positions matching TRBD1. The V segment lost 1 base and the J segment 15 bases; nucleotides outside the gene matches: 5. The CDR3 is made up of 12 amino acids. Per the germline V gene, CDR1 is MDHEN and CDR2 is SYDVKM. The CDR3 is CASSLSDRARHF. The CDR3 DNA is TGTGCCAGCAGTTTATCGGACAGGGCCCGGCATTTT.

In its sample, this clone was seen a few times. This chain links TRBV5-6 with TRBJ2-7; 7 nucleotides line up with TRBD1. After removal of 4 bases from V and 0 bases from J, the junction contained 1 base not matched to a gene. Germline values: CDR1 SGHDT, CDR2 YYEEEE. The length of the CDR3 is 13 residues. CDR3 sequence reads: CASSRTGSYEQYF. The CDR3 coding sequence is TGTGCCAGCAGCAGGACAGGCTCCTACGAGCAGTACTTC.

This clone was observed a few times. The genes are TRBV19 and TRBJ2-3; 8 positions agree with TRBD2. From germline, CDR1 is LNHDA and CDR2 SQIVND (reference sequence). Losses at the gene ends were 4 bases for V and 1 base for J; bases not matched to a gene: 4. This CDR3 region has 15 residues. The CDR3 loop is CASSRVSGGTDTQYF. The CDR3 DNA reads TGTGCCAGTAGTAGGGTTAGCGGGGGCACAGATACGCAGTATTTT.

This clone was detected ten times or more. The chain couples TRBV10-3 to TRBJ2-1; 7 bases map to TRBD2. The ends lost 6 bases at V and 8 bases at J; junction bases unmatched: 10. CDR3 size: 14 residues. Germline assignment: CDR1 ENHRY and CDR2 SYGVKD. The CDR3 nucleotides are TGTGCCATCAGCCGCGGGACTAAGGGGTATGAGCAGTTCTTC. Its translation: CAISRGTKGYEQFF.

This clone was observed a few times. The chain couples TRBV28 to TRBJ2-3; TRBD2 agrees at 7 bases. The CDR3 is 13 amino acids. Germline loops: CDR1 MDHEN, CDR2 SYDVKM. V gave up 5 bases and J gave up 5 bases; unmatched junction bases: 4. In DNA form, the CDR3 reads TGTGCCAGCAGTATAGTAGCGGGAGATACGCAGTATTTT. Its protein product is CASSIVAGDTQYF.

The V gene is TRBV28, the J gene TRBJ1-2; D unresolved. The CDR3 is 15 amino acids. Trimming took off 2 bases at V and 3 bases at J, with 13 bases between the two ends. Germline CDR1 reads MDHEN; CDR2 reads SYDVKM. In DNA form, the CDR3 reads TGTGCCAGCAGTTTAAACTTAGGGATCTACTATGGCTACACCTTC. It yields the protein CASSLNLGIYYGYTF.

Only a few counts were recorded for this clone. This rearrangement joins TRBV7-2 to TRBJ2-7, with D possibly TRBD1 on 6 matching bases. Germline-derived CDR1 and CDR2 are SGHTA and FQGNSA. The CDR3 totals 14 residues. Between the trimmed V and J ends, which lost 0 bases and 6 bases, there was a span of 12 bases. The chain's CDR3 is CASSLAYTGFEQYF. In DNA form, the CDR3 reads TGTGCCAGCAGCTTAGCATACACAGGGTTCGAGCAGTACTTC. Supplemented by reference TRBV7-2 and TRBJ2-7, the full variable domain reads GAGVSQSPSNKVTEKGKDVELRCDPISGHTALYWYRQSLGQGLEFLIYFQGNSAPDKSGLPSDRFSAERTGGSVSTLTIQRTQQEDSAVYLCASSLAYTGFEQYFGPGTRLTVT.

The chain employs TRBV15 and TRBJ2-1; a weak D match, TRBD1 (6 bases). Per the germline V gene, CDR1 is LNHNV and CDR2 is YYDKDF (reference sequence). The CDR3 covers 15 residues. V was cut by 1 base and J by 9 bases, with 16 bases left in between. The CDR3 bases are TGTGCCACCAGCAGAGGAGGGGGTTATACGGGTGAGCAGTTCTTC. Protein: CATSRGGGYTGEQFF.

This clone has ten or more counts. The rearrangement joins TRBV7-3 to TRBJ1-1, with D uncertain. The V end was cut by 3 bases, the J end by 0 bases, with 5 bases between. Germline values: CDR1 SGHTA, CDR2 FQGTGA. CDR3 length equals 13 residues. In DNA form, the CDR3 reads TGTGCCAGCAGCTTTGGTTTGAACACTGAAGCTTTCTTT. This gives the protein CASSFGLNTEAFF.

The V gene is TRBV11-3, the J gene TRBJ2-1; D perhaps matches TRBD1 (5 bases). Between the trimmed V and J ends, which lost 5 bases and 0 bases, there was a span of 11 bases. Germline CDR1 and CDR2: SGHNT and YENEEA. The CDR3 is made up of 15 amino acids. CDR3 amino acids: CASSTTVFSYNEQFF. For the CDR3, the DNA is TGTGCCAGCAGCACGACAGTGTTCTCCTACAATGAGCAGTTCTTC. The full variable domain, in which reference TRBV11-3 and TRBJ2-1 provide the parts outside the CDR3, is EAGVVQSPRYKIIEKKQPVAFWCNPISGHNTLYWYLQNLGQGPELLIRYENEEAVDDSQLPKDRFSAERLKGVDSTLKIQPAELGDSAVYLCASSTTVFSYNEQFFGPGTRLTVL.

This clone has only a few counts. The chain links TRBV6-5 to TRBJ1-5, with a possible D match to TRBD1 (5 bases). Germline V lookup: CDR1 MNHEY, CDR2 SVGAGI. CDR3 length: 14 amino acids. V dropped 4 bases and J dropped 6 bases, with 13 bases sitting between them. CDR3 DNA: TGTGCCAGCAGTTCCCGTACGGGGGTTCAGCCCCAGCATTTT. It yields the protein CASSSRTGVQPQHF.

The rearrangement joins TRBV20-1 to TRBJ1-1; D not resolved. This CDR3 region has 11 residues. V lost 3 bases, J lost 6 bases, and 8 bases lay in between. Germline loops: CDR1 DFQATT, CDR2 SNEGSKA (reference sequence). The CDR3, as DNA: TGCAGTGCTAGGGTGGCATCTGAAGCTTTCTTT. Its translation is CSARVASEAFF.

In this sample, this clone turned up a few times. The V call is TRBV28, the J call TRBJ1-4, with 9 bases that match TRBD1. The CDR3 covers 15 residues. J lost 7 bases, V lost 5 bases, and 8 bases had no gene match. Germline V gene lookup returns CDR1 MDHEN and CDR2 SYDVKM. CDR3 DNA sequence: TGTGCCAGCAGTGAAGGCGGGACAGGGAGTGAAAAACTGTTTTTT. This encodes CASSEGGTGSEKLFF.

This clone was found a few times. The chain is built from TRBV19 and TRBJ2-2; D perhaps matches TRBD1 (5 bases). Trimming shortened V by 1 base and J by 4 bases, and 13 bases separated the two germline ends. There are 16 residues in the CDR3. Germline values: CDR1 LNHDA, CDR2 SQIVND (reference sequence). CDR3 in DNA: TGTGCCAGTAGTATAGGGTGGACAAGTATCACCGGGGAGCTGTTTTTT. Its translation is CASSIGWTSITGELFF.

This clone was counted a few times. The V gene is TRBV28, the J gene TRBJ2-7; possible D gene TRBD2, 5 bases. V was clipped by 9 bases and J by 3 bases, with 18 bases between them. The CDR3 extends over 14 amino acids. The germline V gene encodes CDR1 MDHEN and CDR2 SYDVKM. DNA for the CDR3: TGTGCCAGTGGGGAAACCGGGATCGTCTACGAGCAGTACTTC. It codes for CASGETGIVYEQYF.